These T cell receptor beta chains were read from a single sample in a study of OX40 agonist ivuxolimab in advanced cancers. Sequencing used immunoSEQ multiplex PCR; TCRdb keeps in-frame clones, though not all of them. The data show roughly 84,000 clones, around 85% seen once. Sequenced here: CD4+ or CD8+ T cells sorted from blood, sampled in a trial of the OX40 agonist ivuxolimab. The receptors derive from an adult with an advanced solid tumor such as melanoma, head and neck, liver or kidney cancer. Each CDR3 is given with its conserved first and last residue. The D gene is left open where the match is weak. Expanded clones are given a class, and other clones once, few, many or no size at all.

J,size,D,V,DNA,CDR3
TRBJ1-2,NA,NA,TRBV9,TGTGCCAGCAGCTCTAGCGGTGGGGGAGCGGGGGATGGCTACACCTTC,CASSSSGGGAGDGYTF
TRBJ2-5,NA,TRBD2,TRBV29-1,TGCAGCGTGTCAAAACTAGCGGGGGCCCAAAAAGAGACCCAGTACTTC,CSVSKLAGAQKETQYF
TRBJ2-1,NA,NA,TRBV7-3,TGTGCCAGCAGCTTAGGGCCCGGCGACCTCTACAATGAGCAGTTCTTC,CASSLGPGDLYNEQFF
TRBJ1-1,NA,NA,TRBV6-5,TGTGCCAGCAGTTACGGCGAGGGGGGCACTGAAGCTTTCTTT,CASSYGEGGTEAFF
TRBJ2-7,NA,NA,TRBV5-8,TGTGCCAGCAGCTTGCAGGGGGGCCCCTACGAGCAGTACTTC,CASSLQGGPYEQYF
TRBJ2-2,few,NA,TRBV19,TGTGCCGGTTCCCTTGGAGTTGACGGGGAGCTGTTTTTT,CAGSLGVDGELFF
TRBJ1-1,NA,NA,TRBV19,TGTGCCAGTAGTATCGTTCCGAACACTGAAGCTTTCTTT,CASSIVPNTEAFF
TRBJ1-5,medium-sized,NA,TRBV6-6,TGTGCCAGCAGTAGCCTTTCCATTAGCAATCAGCCCCAGCATTTT,CASSSLSISNQPQHF
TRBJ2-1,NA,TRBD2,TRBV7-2,TGTGCCAGCAGACGGATGAGGACTAGCAATGAGCAGTTCTTC,CASRRMRTSNEQFF
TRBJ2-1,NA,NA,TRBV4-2,TGTGCCAGCAGCCAAGCGGCTAGCCTGGACTCCTACAATGAGCAGTTCTTC,CASSQAASLDSYNEQFF
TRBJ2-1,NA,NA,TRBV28,TGTGCCAGCAGTTTAGCCGGGGCCAATGAGCAGTTCTTC,CASSLAGANEQFF
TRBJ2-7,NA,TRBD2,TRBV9,TGTGCCAGCAGCTTGGACGGGGAGGGGCAGTACTTC,CASSLDGEGQYF
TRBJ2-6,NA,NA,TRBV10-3,TGTGCCATCAGTGAGTCCCAACGCCCTGGGGCCAACGTCCTGACTTTC,CAISESQRPGANVLTF
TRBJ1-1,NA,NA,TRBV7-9,TGTGCCAGCAGCTTAGACGGGGTCACTGAAGCTTTCTTT,CASSLDGVTEAFF
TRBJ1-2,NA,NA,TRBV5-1,TGCGCCAGCAGCTTGGATTCGGGGGGAGTTGGCTACACCTTC,CASSLDSGGVGYTF
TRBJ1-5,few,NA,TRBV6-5,TGTGCCAGCAGCCCTACAGGGACGAGCAATCAGCCCCAGCATTTT,CASSPTGTSNQPQHF